This T cell receptor beta chain was identified in a study of shared clonotypes between healthy human individuals. Repertoires were generated with immunoSEQ multiplex PCR, while TCRdb's copy carries only in-frame clones and drops some. Among 1,500,000 or so clones listed, roughly 96% were seen once. Per the germline V gene, CDR1 is SQVTM and CDR2 is ANQGSEA. V shed 5 bases and J shed 2 bases, with 18 bases lying between them. CDR3 length: 15 amino acids. This TCR derives from a man aged 25-40 years in good health. This chain links TRBV29-1 with TRBJ2-5; possible D gene TRBD2, 6 bases. The source material was naive CD4+ T cells sorted from blood. Subset reported: CD45RA+ positively selected. CDR3 sequence: CSVNGGPLMQETQYF. The DNA of the CDR3 is TGCAGCGTTAATGGAGGGCCCCTTATGCAAGAGACCCAGTACTTC.